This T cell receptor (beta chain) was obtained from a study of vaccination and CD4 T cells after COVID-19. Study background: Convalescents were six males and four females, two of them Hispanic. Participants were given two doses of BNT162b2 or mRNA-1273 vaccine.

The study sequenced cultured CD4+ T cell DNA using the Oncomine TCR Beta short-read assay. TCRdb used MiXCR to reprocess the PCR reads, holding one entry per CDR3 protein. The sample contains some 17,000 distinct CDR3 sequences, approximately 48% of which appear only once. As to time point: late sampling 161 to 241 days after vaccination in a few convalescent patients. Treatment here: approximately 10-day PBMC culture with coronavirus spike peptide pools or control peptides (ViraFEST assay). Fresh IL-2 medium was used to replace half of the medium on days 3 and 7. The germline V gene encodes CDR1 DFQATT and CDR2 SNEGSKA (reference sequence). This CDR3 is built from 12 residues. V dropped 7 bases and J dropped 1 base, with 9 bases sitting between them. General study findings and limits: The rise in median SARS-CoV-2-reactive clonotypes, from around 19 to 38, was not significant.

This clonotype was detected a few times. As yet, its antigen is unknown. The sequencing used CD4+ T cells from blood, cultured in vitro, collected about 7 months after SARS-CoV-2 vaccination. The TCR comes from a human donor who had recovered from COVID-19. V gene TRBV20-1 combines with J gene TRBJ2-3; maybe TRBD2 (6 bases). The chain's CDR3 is CSGKRGTDTQYF. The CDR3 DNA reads TGCAGTGGAAAGCGGGGCACAGATACGCAGTATTTT.